Listed below are T cell receptor beta chains from one sample, sequenced in a study of blood T cells in healthy people across ages. TCRdb analysed the 5' RACE reads with MiXCR anew, one entry per CDR3 protein. The sample records some 670,000 distinct CDR3 sequences, 52% being singletons. Sequencing used blood. Every receptor here comes from a woman aged 80 or older in good health. CDR3s include the opening cysteine and the closing phenylalanine or tryptophan. Fields, in order: V gene, J gene, D gene, clone size, CDR3 DNA, CDR3 protein. A D gene is named only where the DNA matches it firmly. Rows may omit the clone size; those that give it use once, few, many or a size class.

v_gene: TRBV7-2; j_gene: TRBJ2-1; d_gene: TRBD2; abundance: many; CDR3nt: TGTGCCAGCAGCTTCTTAACGGGAGGATACAATGAGCAGTTCTTC; CDR3aa: CASSFLTGGYNEQFF
v_gene: TRBV2; j_gene: TRBJ2-7; d_gene: NA; abundance: many; CDR3nt: TGTGCCAGCAGCGGACGGTACGAGCAGTACTTC; CDR3aa: CASSGRYEQYF
v_gene: TRBV4-1; j_gene: TRBJ1-1; d_gene: TRBD1; abundance: NA; CDR3nt: TGCGCCAGCAGCCAAGGACAGGGGATGTTGGTTAGCGCTGAAGCTTTCTTT; CDR3aa: CASSQGQGMLVSAEAFF
v_gene: TRBV7-3; j_gene: TRBJ2-7; d_gene: TRBD2; abundance: many; CDR3nt: TGTGCCAGCAGCTTCGGGACTAACTACGAGCAGTACTTC; CDR3aa: CASSFGTNYEQYF
v_gene: TRBV20-1; j_gene: TRBJ2-1; d_gene: TRBD1; abundance: many; CDR3nt: TGCAGTGCCACGGGACAGAGCTCCTACAATGAGCAGTTCTTC; CDR3aa: CSATGQSSYNEQFF
v_gene: TRBV25-1; j_gene: TRBJ1-5; d_gene: TRBD1; abundance: NA; CDR3nt: TGTGCCAGCAGTGAATCCGGTACAGGGGGTAATCAGCCCCGGCATTTT; CDR3aa: CASSESGTGGNQPRHF
v_gene: TRBV12-3/TRBV12-4; j_gene: TRBJ1-1; d_gene: NA; abundance: NA; CDR3nt: TGTGCCAGCAATGACAAGCCCCAAGCTTTCTTT; CDR3aa: CASNDKPQAFF
v_gene: TRBV20-1; j_gene: TRBJ2-4; d_gene: NA; abundance: many; CDR3nt: TGCAGTGCTAGACAAGCCAAAAACATTCAGTACTTC; CDR3aa: CSARQAKNIQYF
v_gene: TRBV28; j_gene: TRBJ2-7; d_gene: TRBD2; abundance: NA; CDR3nt: TGTGTCAGCAGTTTTTTGGGACTAGCGGGTTACGGAGGCTACGAGCAGTACTTC; CDR3aa: CVSSFLGLAGYGGYEQYF
v_gene: TRBV28; j_gene: TRBJ2-5; d_gene: NA; abundance: few; CDR3nt: TGTGCCAGCAGTTTGGTGCAGGTGGAACAGTACTTC; CDR3aa: CASSLVQVEQYF
v_gene: TRBV24-1; j_gene: TRBJ2-3; d_gene: NA; abundance: NA; CDR3nt: TGTGCCACCAGTGCCTGGGGACCGGGTAACACAGATACGCAGTATTTT; CDR3aa: CATSAWGPGNTDTQYF
v_gene: TRBV5-1; j_gene: TRBJ1-1; d_gene: TRBD1; abundance: NA; CDR3nt: TGCGCCAGCAGCCCGGGACAGGGCATGAACACTGAAGCTTTCTTT; CDR3aa: CASSPGQGMNTEAFF
v_gene: TRBV25-1; j_gene: TRBJ2-5; d_gene: TRBD1; abundance: NA; CDR3nt: TGTGCCAGTGGAGACACAGGGGCCGAGACCCAGTACTTC; CDR3aa: CASGDTGAETQYF
v_gene: TRBV7-9; j_gene: TRBJ1-1; d_gene: NA; abundance: NA; CDR3nt: TGTGCCAGCAGCTTAGACCTCGGAGCCACTGAAGCTTTCTTT; CDR3aa: CASSLDLGATEAFF
v_gene: TRBV6-5; j_gene: TRBJ2-1; d_gene: NA; abundance: NA; CDR3nt: TGTGCCAGCAGGTACCGAAACGAGCAGTTCTTC; CDR3aa: CASRYRNEQFF
v_gene: TRBV28; j_gene: TRBJ1-5; d_gene: NA; abundance: few; CDR3nt: TGTGCCAGCAGGGTCCTTAGCAATCAGCCCCAGCATTTT; CDR3aa: CASRVLSNQPQHF
v_gene: TRBV3-1; j_gene: TRBJ2-1; d_gene: NA; abundance: once; CDR3nt: TGTGCCAGCAGCCAAGAAAGGCGTCGGTTCTTC; CDR3aa: CASSQERRRFF
v_gene: TRBV4-1; j_gene: TRBJ2-7; d_gene: NA; abundance: NA; CDR3nt: TGCGCCAGCAGCCCCCGTCGGGTAGGGGACGGGGAGCAGTACTTC; CDR3aa: CASSPRRVGDGEQYF
v_gene: TRBV20-1; j_gene: TRBJ2-1; d_gene: NA; abundance: NA; CDR3nt: TGCAGTGCTAGAGAGTGGAAGGGGTCGTACAATGAGCAGTTCTTC; CDR3aa: CSAREWKGSYNEQFF
v_gene: TRBV5-1; j_gene: TRBJ2-3; d_gene: NA; abundance: few; CDR3nt: TGCGCCAGCAGCCCGGACTTCCCCACAGATACGCAGTATTTT; CDR3aa: CASSPDFPTDTQYF
v_gene: TRBV30; j_gene: TRBJ2-5; d_gene: NA; abundance: many; CDR3nt: TGTGCCTGGAAGGACAGCGTTTACCAAGAGACCCAGTACTTC; CDR3aa: CAWKDSVYQETQYF
v_gene: TRBV9; j_gene: TRBJ2-1; d_gene: TRBD1; abundance: many; CDR3nt: TGCGCCAGCAGCGTTGGACAGGGCTCCTACAATGAGCAGTTCTTC; CDR3aa: CASSVGQGSYNEQFF
v_gene: TRBV27; j_gene: TRBJ2-7; d_gene: NA; abundance: NA; CDR3nt: TGTGCCAGCAGCCATCCCCGACGTGTATACGAGCAGTACTTC; CDR3aa: CASSHPRRVYEQYF
v_gene: TRBV3-1; j_gene: TRBJ1-5; d_gene: NA; abundance: once; CDR3nt: TGTGCCAGCAGCCAAAACAATGGGCGAGGCAATCAGCCCCAGCATTTT; CDR3aa: CASSQNNGRGNQPQHF
v_gene: TRBV20-1; j_gene: TRBJ1-1; d_gene: NA; abundance: NA; CDR3nt: TGCAGTGCTAGAGAACAGGCGAACACTGAAGCTTTCTTT; CDR3aa: CSAREQANTEAFF
v_gene: TRBV29-1; j_gene: TRBJ2-7; d_gene: TRBD2; abundance: NA; CDR3nt: TGCAGCGTCGTAGCGGGAGCAGGGGAGCAGTACTTC; CDR3aa: CSVVAGAGEQYF
v_gene: TRBV9; j_gene: TRBJ2-5; d_gene: NA; abundance: NA; CDR3nt: TGTGCCAGCAGCGTGGGTGAGCAGTACTTC; CDR3aa: CASSVGEQYF
v_gene: TRBV29-1; j_gene: TRBJ2-5; d_gene: NA; abundance: NA; CDR3nt: TGCAGCGTTCCCTCGGGAGAGTCAAAGCAGTACTTC; CDR3aa: CSVPSGESKQYF
v_gene: TRBV6-1; j_gene: TRBJ2-1; d_gene: TRBD2; abundance: NA; CDR3nt: TGTGCCAGCTCAAGCGGGGGGGGTCTAGCGGGATACAATGAGCAGTTCTTC; CDR3aa: CASSSGGGLAGYNEQFF
v_gene: TRBV5-1; j_gene: TRBJ2-1; d_gene: TRBD2; abundance: NA; CDR3nt: TGCGCCAGCAGCTTGGATAGCGGGAGTATCGATGAGCAGTTCTTC; CDR3aa: CASSLDSGSIDEQFF
v_gene: TRBV29-1; j_gene: TRBJ2-5; d_gene: NA; abundance: NA; CDR3nt: TGCAGCGTTGATCAACAGGGAGACGTGACCCAGTACTTC; CDR3aa: CSVDQQGDVTQYF
v_gene: TRBV7-2; j_gene: TRBJ2-5; d_gene: NA; abundance: NA; CDR3nt: TGTGCCAGCAGCTTATGGGGCCAGGGGCGGGAGACCCAGTACTTC; CDR3aa: CASSLWGQGRETQYF
v_gene: TRBV28; j_gene: TRBJ2-7; d_gene: NA; abundance: many; CDR3nt: TGTGCCAGCAGCGGGACCCCAGACGAGCAGTACTTC; CDR3aa: CASSGTPDEQYF
v_gene: TRBV24-1; j_gene: TRBJ1-5; d_gene: NA; abundance: NA; CDR3nt: TGTGCCACCAGTGACTCGGGCCGAACTACCAATCAGCCCCAGCATTTT; CDR3aa: CATSDSGRTTNQPQHF
v_gene: TRBV27; j_gene: TRBJ2-4; d_gene: NA; abundance: few; CDR3nt: TGTGCCAGCGGCGACCCACAGGGAACCGAAAACATTCAGTACTTC; CDR3aa: CASGDPQGTENIQYF
v_gene: TRBV20-1; j_gene: TRBJ1-2; d_gene: TRBD1; abundance: NA; CDR3nt: TGCAGTGCTGCAGGACAGGGGGCGGACTATGGCTACACCTTC; CDR3aa: CSAAGQGADYGYTF
v_gene: TRBV12-3/TRBV12-4; j_gene: TRBJ2-7; d_gene: NA; abundance: few; CDR3nt: TGTGCCAGCACCACATCAGCAGGGGTGGGCTCCTACGAGCAGTACTTC; CDR3aa: CASTTSAGVGSYEQYF
v_gene: TRBV9; j_gene: TRBJ2-1; d_gene: TRBD2; abundance: few; CDR3nt: TGTGCCAGCAGCGCCAATTCCCGGGGACTAGCGTTAAATGAGCAGTTCTTC; CDR3aa: CASSANSRGLALNEQFF
v_gene: TRBV15; j_gene: TRBJ1-5; d_gene: NA; abundance: many; CDR3nt: TGTGCCACGTGCAATTTGGCAGCAGGCGACAATCAGCCCCAGCATTTT; CDR3aa: CATCNLAAGDNQPQHF
v_gene: TRBV12-3/TRBV12-4; j_gene: TRBJ2-6; d_gene: NA; abundance: NA; CDR3nt: TGTGCCAGCGGCAAAGGCTACAACTACTTCTCTGGGGCCAACGTCCTGACTTTC; CDR3aa: CASGKGYNYFSGANVLTF
v_gene: TRBV5-1; j_gene: TRBJ2-1; d_gene: TRBD1; abundance: NA; CDR3nt: TGCGCCAGCAGCTTGGCCGGGACAGGGCAGTTCTTC; CDR3aa: CASSLAGTGQFF
v_gene: TRBV6-6; j_gene: TRBJ1-1; d_gene: NA; abundance: NA; CDR3nt: TGTGCCAGCACCCTGAATAGGGGGAACACTGAAGCTTTCTTT; CDR3aa: CASTLNRGNTEAFF
v_gene: TRBV25-1; j_gene: TRBJ2-1; d_gene: NA; abundance: many; CDR3nt: TGTGCCAGCATTTGGGGGCGGGAGCAGTTCTTC; CDR3aa: CASIWGREQFF
v_gene: TRBV10-3; j_gene: TRBJ2-4; d_gene: NA; abundance: NA; CDR3nt: TGTGCCATCAGTGATACAGGGCCCGCCAAAAACATTCAGTACTTC; CDR3aa: CAISDTGPAKNIQYF
v_gene: TRBV5-1; j_gene: TRBJ2-1; d_gene: TRBD2; abundance: few; CDR3nt: TGCGCCAGCAGCAGACTAGCGGCTGGAAACTACAATGAGCAGTTCTTC; CDR3aa: CASSRLAAGNYNEQFF
v_gene: TRBV14; j_gene: TRBJ2-1; d_gene: TRBD2; abundance: once; CDR3nt: TGTGCCAGCAGCCAAGATCTAGCGGGGGGGTGGGAGCAGTTCTTC; CDR3aa: CASSQDLAGGWEQFF
v_gene: TRBV3-1; j_gene: TRBJ1-5; d_gene: NA; abundance: NA; CDR3nt: TGTGCCAGCAGCCAAGATTGGGGGGAGCGCCAGCCCCAGCATTTT; CDR3aa: CASSQDWGERQPQHF
v_gene: TRBV5-1; j_gene: TRBJ1-6; d_gene: TRBD1; abundance: NA; CDR3nt: TGCGCCAGCAGCCGAACGGGGGACAGTGGGAATTCACCCCTCCACTTT; CDR3aa: CASSRTGDSGNSPLHF
v_gene: TRBV24-1; j_gene: TRBJ1-2; d_gene: NA; abundance: many; CDR3nt: TGTGCCACCAGTGACGACACCTATGGCTACACCTTC; CDR3aa: CATSDDTYGYTF
v_gene: TRBV20-1; j_gene: TRBJ1-2; d_gene: TRBD1; abundance: NA; CDR3nt: TGCAGTGCAGCAGCGACAGGGGCGGGCTATGGCTACACCTTC; CDR3aa: CSAAATGAGYGYTF
v_gene: TRBV20-1; j_gene: TRBJ2-1; d_gene: NA; abundance: NA; CDR3nt: TGCAGCTGTAAGGGGAATGAGCAGTTCTTC; CDR3aa: CSCKGNEQFF
v_gene: TRBV5-1; j_gene: TRBJ2-1; d_gene: TRBD1; abundance: many; CDR3nt: TGCGCCAGCAGCTCTGGACAGGGAGGCGTCAATGAGCAGTTCTTC; CDR3aa: CASSSGQGGVNEQFF
v_gene: TRBV18; j_gene: TRBJ2-1; d_gene: NA; abundance: NA; CDR3nt: TGTGCCAGCTCACCACGGACAGCTACCTACAATGAGCAGTTCTTC; CDR3aa: CASSPRTATYNEQFF
v_gene: TRBV5-1; j_gene: TRBJ2-1; d_gene: NA; abundance: NA; CDR3nt: TGCGCCAGCAGCTTGGGTAGCTCCTACAATGGGCAGTTCTTC; CDR3aa: CASSLGSSYNGQFF
v_gene: TRBV9; j_gene: TRBJ1-1; d_gene: TRBD1; abundance: NA; CDR3nt: TGTGCCAGCAGCGTGACAGGGATAATGAACACTGAAGCTTTCTTT; CDR3aa: CASSVTGIMNTEAFF